This TCR beta chain was sequenced in a study of Tregs in tolerant kidney transplant recipients. As for the study in general: Sorting of CD4+CD25+CD127- cells followed approximately three-day belatacept mixed lymphocyte reactions, sometimes with approximately five-day graft donor restimulation. Sorting used antibodies to exclude donor cells.

Only in-frame clones appear in the TCRdb table, and some are missing; sequencing was by immunoSEQ multiplex PCR. Of fewer than 20,000 clones listed, around 60% were seen once; the top ten hold approximately 3%. CDR3 size: 15 residues. Germline V gene sequence: CDR1 MNHNS, CDR2 SASEGT. V lost 6 bases to trimming and J lost 2 bases, with 17 bases between them. About this clone: Its antigen remains unknown.

The study's findings and limits: Tregs expanded with activated donor B cells seemed most donor-specific. Findings come from small patient numbers and require larger validation.

The sequence derives from a human donor in good health. The chain combines TRBV6-1 with TRBJ2-7; D tentatively reads TRBD1 or TRBD2 (5 bases each). Sample: Tregs from blood cultured with allogeneic cells. The CDR3 DNA reads as TGTGCCAGCAGGTGGATCGGGACCGATCCCTACGAGCAGTACTTC. Protein: CASRWIGTDPYEQYF.